These 16 T cell receptor beta chains were all obtained from the same sample, sequenced in a study of sequential checkpoint blockade in melanoma. The treatment here: randomized to nivolumab then ipilimumab (arm A) or the reverse (arm B). Using immunoSEQ multiplex PCR, the repertoire was profiled, and TCRdb retains in-frame clones only, with some absent. The sample has 13,000 or so clones; around a quarter are singletons. The source material was tumor tissue (inferred from file names), sampled from a patient given nivolumab and ipilimumab in sequence. These receptors were obtained from a human donor with melanoma.

This chain joins TRBV10-2 and TRBJ1-1; D call uncertain. Germline loops: CDR1 WSHSY, CDR2 SAAADI. With 5 bases removed from V and 1 base from J, the gap between germline ends came to 8 bases. This CDR3 region has 13 residues. For the CDR3, the DNA is TGCGCCAGCAGTAGGCAAGAGAACACTGAAGCTTTCTTT. Translating gives CASSRQENTEAFF.

This clone was observed many times. The V call is TRBV6-8, the J call TRBJ1-5; the D is unclear. The germline V gene encodes CDR1 MNHGY and CDR2 SAAAGT. The CDR3 sequence is 14 residues long. V was pared by 4 bases and J by 2 bases, with 9 bases between. The CDR3 sequence: CASSLSAGNQPQHF. The CDR3 region has the DNA TGTGCCAGCAGTTTAAGTGCGGGCAATCAGCCCCAGCATTTT.

The V and J genes are TRBV11-3 and TRBJ1-5; weak D call: TRBD1 (6 bases). Trimming removed 3 bases from V and 4 bases from J, with 19 bases in between. CDR1 and CDR2 from the germline V gene are SGHNT and YENEEA. This CDR3 has 17 amino acids. CDR3 DNA sequence: TGTGCCAGCAGCTTGGATGGGGGCTCCAGGGGAAATCAGCCCCAGCATTTT. Amino acids: CASSLDGGSRGNQPQHF. The entire variable domain, with the rest obtained from reference TRBV11-3 and TRBJ1-5, is as follows: EAGVVQSPRYKIIEKKQPVAFWCNPISGHNTLYWYLQNLGQGPELLIRYENEEAVDDSQLPKDRFSAERLKGVDSTLKIQPAELGDSAVYLCASSLDGGSRGNQPQHFGDGTRLSIL.

This clone showed up many times. This rearrangement joins TRBV11-3 to TRBJ2-3, with D possibly being TRBD1 or TRBD2 (5 bases each). The CDR3 sequence is 14 residues long. Trimming pared 5 bases from V and 2 bases from J, leaving 11 bases between. CDR1 is SGHNT and CDR2 is YENEEA in the germline V gene. In DNA, the CDR3 is TGTGCCAGCAGCCAGGGACCATACACAGATACGCAGTATTTT. Protein sequence: CASSQGPYTDTQYF.

This sequence joins TRBV5-1 and TRBJ2-1, with 11 bases matching TRBD2. V lost 2 bases, J lost 3 bases, and 4 bases stayed unmatched. From germline, CDR1 is SGHRS and CDR2 YFSETQ. The CDR3 is made up of 16 amino acids. This CDR3 is CASSLGGLAGYNEQFF. CDR3 nucleotides: TGCGCCAGCAGCTTAGGAGGACTAGCGGGCTACAATGAGCAGTTCTTC. The full variable domain, completed using reference TRBV5-1 and TRBJ2-1, is KAGVTQTPRYLIKTRGQQVTLSCSPISGHRSVSWYQQTPGQGLQFLFEYFSETQRNKGNFPGRFSGRQFSNSRSEMNVSTLELGDSALYLCASSLGGLAGYNEQFFGPGTRLTVL.

V is TRBV18 and J is TRBJ2-2, with D uncertain. Trimming removed 3 bases at V and 2 bases at J, with 4 bases between. Germline V gives CDR1 KGHSH, CDR2 LQKENI. The CDR3 is 13 amino acids. The DNA of the CDR3 is TGTGCCAGCTCACCGTCCAACACCGGGGAGCTGTTTTTT. It is translated as CASSPSNTGELFF.

This clone was counted many times. The chain recombines TRBV6-8 with TRBJ1-2; 10 positions match TRBD1. Germline CDR1 and CDR2: MNHGY and SAAAGT. The J segment lost 4 bases and the V segment lost 5 bases, leaving 7 bases of the junction unmatched. The CDR3 is 15 amino acids. The CDR3 is CASSNPGQGTYGYTF. CDR3 coding DNA: TGTGCCAGCAGTAACCCGGGACAGGGGACCTATGGCTACACCTTC.

J is TRBJ2-3 and V is TRBV19, with 12 bases aligning to TRBD2. CDR3 length: 14 amino acids. Unmatched junction bases numbered 5, after V lost 5 bases and J lost 8 bases. CDR1 LNHDA and CDR2 SQIVND come from the germline V gene (reference sequence). As DNA, the CDR3 is TGTGCCAGTAGTTCGACTAGCGGGAGTGGTACGCAGTATTTT. Protein sequence: CASSSTSGSGTQYF. The full variable domain, rest sourced from reference TRBV19 and TRBJ2-3, is DGGITQSPKYLFRKEGQNVTLSCEQNLNHDAMYWYRQDPGQGLRLIYYSQIVNDFQKGDIAEGYSVSREKKESFPLTVTSAQKNPTAFYLCASSSTSGSGTQYFGPGTRLTVL.

This clone occurred a few times. CDR3 nucleotide sequence: TGTGCCAGCAAAAGGCAGGGGGTGGATGAGCAGTTCTTC. This translates into CASKRQGVDEQFF. V and J are TRBV6-8 and TRBJ2-1; 7 positions agree with TRBD1. The germline V gene encodes CDR1 MNHGY and CDR2 SAAAGT. The CDR3 contains 13 residues. V shed 7 bases, J shed 8 bases, and the junction held 8 bases outside the gene matches.

This clone appeared many times. CDR3 nucleotides: TGTGCCAGCAGCTCGGACAGGGAACCTGGAAACACCATATATTTT. It translates to CASSSDREPGNTIYF. The chain employs TRBV7-4 and TRBJ1-3; 8 nucleotides agree with TRBD1. Germline V gene data show CDR1 as SGHVT and CDR2 as SQSDAQ. Trimming at V came to 4 bases and at J to 2 bases, leaving 4 bases not matched to a gene. This CDR3 contains 15 residues.

The rearrangement links TRBV29-1 to TRBJ1-4; a weak D match, TRBD1 (5 bases). Per germline, CDR1 SQVTM and CDR2 ANQGSEA. This CDR3 region has 16 residues. The V gene lost 1 base and the J gene lost 6 bases, with 18 bases spanning the gap. The CDR3: CSVEAPSPGGDEKLFF. DNA of the CDR3: TGCAGCGTTGAAGCTCCCTCTCCGGGGGGGGATGAAAAACTGTTTTTT.

This clone was recorded many times. The rearrangement uses TRBV7-1 and TRBJ2-5; TRBD1 matches 8 bases. TRBV7-1 is annotated as an ORF whose role is uncertain. This CDR3 has 13 amino acids. Trimming took 5 bases from V and 6 from J; bases not matched to a gene: 5. The CDR3: CASSDDRGQTQYF. Written as DNA, the CDR3 is TGTGCCAGCAGCGACGACAGGGGACAGACCCAGTACTTC.

The chain couples TRBV11-3 to TRBJ2-1, with D uncertain. This CDR3 region has 16 residues. Germline CDR1 is SGHNT and CDR2 is YENEEA. With 2 bases removed from V and 3 bases from J, the gap between germline ends came to 14 bases. CDR3 DNA sequence: TGTGCCAGCAGCTTAAATTCAGACCTGATCTACAATGAGCAGTTCTTC. Translated, it gives CASSLNSDLIYNEQFF.

The gene calls are TRBV18 and TRBJ2-7, with 7 bases fitting TRBD1. The CDR3 spans 14 residues. Germline lookup yields CDR1 KGHSH and CDR2 LQKENI. V lost 3 bases, J lost 3 bases, and 5 bases stayed unmatched. In nucleotides, the CDR3 is TGTGCCAGCTCACCGAGGACAGGCCTCTACGAGCAGTACTTC. Translation: CASSPRTGLYEQYF.

V and J are TRBV18 and TRBJ2-3; TRBD2 matches 7 bases. The junction had 7 bases not matched to a gene; V was cut back by 7 bases and J by 0 bases. Per the germline V gene, CDR1 is KGHSH and CDR2 is LQKENI. The CDR3 loop spans 15 amino acids. CDR3 in DNA: TGTGCCAGCTTTAAGAGCGGGGCTAGCACAGATACGCAGTATTTT. This encodes CASFKSGASTDTQYF.

CDR3 amino acids: CASSFPSGNNEQFF. For the CDR3, the DNA is TGTGCCAGCAGTTTTCCTAGCGGAAACAATGAGCAGTTCTTC. The chain couples TRBV28 to TRBJ2-1, with TRBD2 matching 7 bases. There are 14 residues in the CDR3. The ends lost 3 bases at V and 5 bases at J; junction bases unmatched: 4. CDR1 and CDR2 (germline): MDHEN, SYDVKM.